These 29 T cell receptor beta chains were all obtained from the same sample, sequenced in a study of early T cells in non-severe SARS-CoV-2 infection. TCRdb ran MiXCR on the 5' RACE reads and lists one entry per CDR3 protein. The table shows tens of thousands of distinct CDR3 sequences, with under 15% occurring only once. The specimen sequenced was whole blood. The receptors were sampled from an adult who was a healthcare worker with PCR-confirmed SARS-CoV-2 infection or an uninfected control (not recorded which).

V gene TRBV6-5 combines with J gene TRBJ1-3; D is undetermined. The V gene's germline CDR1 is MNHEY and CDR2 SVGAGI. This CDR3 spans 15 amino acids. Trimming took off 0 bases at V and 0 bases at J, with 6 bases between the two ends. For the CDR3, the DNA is TGTGCCAGCAGTTACTCACGACACTCTGGAAACACCATATATTTT. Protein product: CASSYSRHSGNTIYF.

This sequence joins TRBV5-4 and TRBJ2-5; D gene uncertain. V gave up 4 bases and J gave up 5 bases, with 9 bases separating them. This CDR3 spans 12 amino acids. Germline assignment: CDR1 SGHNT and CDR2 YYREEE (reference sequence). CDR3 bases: TGTGCCAGCAGCGGCGTTAGCGAGACCCAGTACTTC. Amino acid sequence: CASSGVSETQYF.

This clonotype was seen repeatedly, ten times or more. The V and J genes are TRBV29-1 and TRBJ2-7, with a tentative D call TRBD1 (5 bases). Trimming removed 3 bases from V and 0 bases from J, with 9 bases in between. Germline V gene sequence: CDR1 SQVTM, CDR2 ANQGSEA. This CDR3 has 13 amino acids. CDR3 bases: TGCAGCGTTGAGATGGACACCTCCTACGAGCAGTACTTC. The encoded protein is CSVEMDTSYEQYF.

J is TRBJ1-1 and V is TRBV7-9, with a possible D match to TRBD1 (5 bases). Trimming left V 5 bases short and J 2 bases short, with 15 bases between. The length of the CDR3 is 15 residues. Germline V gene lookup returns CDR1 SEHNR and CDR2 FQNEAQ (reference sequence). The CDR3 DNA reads TGTGCCAGCAGCGCAACACAGGCGATAAACACTGAAGCTTTCTTT. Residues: CASSATQAINTEAFF.

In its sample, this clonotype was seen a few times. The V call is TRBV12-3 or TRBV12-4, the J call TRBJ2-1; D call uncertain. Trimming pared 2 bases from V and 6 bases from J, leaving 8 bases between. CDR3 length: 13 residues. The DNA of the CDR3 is TGTGCCAGCAGTTTACAAGGGATCAATGAGCAGTTCTTC. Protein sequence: CASSLQGINEQFF.

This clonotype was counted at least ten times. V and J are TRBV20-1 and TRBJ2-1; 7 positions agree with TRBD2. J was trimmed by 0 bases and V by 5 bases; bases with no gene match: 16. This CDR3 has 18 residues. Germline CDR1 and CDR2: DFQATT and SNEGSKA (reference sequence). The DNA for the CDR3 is TGCAGTGCTGCTGGAGAAGCGGGGCGGAGCAGCTCCTACAATGAGCAGTTCTTC. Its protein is CSAAGEAGRSSSYNEQFF.

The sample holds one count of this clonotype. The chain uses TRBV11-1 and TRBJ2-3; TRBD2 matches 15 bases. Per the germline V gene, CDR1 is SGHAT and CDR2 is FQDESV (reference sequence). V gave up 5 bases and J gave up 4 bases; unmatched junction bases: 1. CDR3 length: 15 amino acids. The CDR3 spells CASSRTSGRADTQYF. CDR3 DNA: TGTGCCAGCAGCCGGACTAGCGGGAGGGCAGATACGCAGTATTTT.

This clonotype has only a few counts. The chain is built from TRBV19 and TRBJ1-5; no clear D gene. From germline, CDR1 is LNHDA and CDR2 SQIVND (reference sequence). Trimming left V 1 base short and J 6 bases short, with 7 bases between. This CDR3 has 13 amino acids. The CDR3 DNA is TGTGCCAGTAGTATAGGTGTTGGTCAGCCCCAGCATTTT. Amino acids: CASSIGVGQPQHF.

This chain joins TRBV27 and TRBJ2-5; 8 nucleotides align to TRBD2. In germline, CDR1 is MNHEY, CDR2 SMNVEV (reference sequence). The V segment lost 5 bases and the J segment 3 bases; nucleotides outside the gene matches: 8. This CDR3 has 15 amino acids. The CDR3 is CASSPRLAKEETQYF. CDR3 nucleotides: TGTGCCAGCAGTCCGAGACTAGCGAAAGAAGAGACCCAGTACTTC.

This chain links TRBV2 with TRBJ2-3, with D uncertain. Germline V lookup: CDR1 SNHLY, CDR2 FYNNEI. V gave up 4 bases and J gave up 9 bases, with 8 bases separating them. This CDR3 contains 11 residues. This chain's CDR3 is CASSGMGTQYF. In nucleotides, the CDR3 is TGTGCCAGCAGTGGGATGGGGACGCAGTATTTT.

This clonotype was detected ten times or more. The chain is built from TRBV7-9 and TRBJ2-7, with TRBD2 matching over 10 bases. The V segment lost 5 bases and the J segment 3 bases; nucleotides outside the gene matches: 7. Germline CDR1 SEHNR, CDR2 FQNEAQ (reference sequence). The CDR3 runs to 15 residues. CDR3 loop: CASSPKLAGIYEQYF. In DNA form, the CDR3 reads TGTGCCAGCAGCCCTAAACTAGCGGGAATCTACGAGCAGTACTTC.

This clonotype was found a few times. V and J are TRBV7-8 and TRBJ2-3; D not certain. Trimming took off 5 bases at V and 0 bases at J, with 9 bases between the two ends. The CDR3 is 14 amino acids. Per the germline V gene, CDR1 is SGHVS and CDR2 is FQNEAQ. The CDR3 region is CASSLGFSTDTQYF. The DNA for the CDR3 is TGTGCCAGCAGCCTTGGGTTTAGCACAGATACGCAGTATTTT. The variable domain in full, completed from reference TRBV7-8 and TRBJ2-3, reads GAGVSQSPRYKVAKRGQDVALRCDPISGHVSLFWYQQALGQGPEFLTYFQNEAQLDKSGLPSDRFFAERPEGSVSTLKIQRTQQEDSAVYLCASSLGFSTDTQYFGPGTRLTVL.

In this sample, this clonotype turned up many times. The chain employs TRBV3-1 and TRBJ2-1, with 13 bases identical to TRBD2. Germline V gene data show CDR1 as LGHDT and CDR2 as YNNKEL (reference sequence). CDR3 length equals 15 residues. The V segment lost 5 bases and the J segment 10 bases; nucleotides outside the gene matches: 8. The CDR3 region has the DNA TGTGCCAGCAGCTTCGGACTAGCGGGAGAGGGGGAGCAGTTCTTC. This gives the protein CASSFGLAGEGEQFF.

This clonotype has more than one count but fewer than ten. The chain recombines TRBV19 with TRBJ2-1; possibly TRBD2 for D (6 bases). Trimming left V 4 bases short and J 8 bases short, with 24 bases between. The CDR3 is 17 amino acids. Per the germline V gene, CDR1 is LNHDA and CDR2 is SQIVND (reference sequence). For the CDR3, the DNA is TGTGCCAGTAGTAATTGGTCGGTATTGGGGGAGGACGATGAGCAGTTCTTC. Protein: CASSNWSVLGEDDEQFF.

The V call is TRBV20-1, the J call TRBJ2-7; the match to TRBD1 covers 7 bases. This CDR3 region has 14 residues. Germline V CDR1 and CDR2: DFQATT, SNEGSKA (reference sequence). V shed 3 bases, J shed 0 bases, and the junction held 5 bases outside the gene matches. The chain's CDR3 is CSARSGQSSYEQYF. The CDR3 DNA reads TGCAGTGCTAGGTCGGGACAGAGCTCCTACGAGCAGTACTTC.

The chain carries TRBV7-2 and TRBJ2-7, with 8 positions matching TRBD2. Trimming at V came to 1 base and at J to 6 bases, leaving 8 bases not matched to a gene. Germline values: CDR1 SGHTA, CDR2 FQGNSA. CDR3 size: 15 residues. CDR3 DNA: TGTGCCAGCAGCTTAGAAGCGGGAGTCCCACCCGAGCAGTACTTC. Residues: CASSLEAGVPPEQYF.

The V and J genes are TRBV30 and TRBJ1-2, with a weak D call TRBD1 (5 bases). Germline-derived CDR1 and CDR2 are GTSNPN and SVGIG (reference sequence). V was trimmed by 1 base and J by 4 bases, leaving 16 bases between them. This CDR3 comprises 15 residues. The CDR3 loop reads CAWSEDKITSYGYTF. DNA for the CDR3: TGTGCCTGGAGTGAGGACAAGATTACCTCCTATGGCTACACCTTC. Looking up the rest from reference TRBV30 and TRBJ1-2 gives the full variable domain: SQTIHQWPATLVQPVGSPLSLECTVEGTSNPNLYWYRQAAGRGLQLLFYSVGIGQISSEVPQNLSASRPQDRQFILSSKKLLLSDSGFYLCAWSEDKITSYGYTFGSGTRLTVV.

The CDR3 loop reads CASSLRAPDTDTQYF. The CDR3 bases are TGCGCCAGCAGCTTGCGGGCTCCGGACACAGATACGCAGTATTTT. This chain connects TRBV5-1 to TRBJ2-3, with D unclear. V was trimmed by 1 base and J by 2 bases, leaving 11 bases between them. The CDR3 loop spans 15 amino acids. Germline V gene data show CDR1 as SGHRS and CDR2 as YFSETQ.

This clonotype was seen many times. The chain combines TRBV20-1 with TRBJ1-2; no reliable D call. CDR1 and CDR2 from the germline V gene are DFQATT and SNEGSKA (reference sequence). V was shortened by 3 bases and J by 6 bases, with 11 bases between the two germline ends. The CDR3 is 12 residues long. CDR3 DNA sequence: TGCAGTGCTAGCCTGGGCGTCAATGGCTACACCTTC. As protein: CSASLGVNGYTF.

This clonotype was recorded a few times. Written as DNA, the CDR3 is TGTGCCAGCAGCCCCCCGGTGTTGGCAGGCCCCCCTATTGGGTACACCTTC. It specifies CASSPPVLAGPPIGYTF. This chain connects TRBV7-9 to TRBJ1-2; no firm D call. V lost 5 bases and J lost 11, with 30 bases in between. CDR3 size: 17 residues. CDR1 is SEHNR and CDR2 is FQNEAQ in the germline V gene (reference sequence).

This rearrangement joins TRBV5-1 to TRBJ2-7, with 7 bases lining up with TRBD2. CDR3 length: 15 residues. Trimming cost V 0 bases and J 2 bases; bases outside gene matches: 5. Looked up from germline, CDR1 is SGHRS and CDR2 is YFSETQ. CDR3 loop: CASSLEASGTYEQYF. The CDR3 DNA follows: TGCGCCAGCAGCTTGGAGGCTAGCGGTACCTACGAGCAGTACTTC.

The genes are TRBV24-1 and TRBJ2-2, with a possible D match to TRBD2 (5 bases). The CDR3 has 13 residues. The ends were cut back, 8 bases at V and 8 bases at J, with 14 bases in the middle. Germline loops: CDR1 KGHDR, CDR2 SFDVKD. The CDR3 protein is CATTGAVSGELFF. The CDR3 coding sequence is TGTGCCACCACCGGAGCGGTGTCGGGGGAGCTGTTTTTT.

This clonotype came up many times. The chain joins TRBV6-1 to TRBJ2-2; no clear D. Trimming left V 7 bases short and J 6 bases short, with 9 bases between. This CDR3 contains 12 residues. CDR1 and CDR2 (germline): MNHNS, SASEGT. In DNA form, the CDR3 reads TGTGCCAGCAAGGGATGGGCCGGGGAGCTGTTTTTT. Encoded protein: CASKGWAGELFF.

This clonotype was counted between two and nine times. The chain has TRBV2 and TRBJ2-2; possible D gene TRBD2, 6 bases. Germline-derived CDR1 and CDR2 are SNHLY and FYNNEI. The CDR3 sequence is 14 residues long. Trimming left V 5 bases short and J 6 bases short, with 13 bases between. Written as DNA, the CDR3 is TGTGCCAGCAGTTCTACTAGCTGGGCCGGGGAGCTGTTTTTT. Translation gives CASSSTSWAGELFF.

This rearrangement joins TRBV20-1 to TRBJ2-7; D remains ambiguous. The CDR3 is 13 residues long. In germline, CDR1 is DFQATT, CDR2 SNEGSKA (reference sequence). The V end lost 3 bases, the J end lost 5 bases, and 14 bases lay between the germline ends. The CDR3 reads CSASGGPNDEQYF. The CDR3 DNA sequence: TGCAGTGCTAGCGGTGGCCCGAACGACGAGCAGTACTTC.

The CDR3 DNA reads TGTGCCAGCAGTCGCGATTCACAGGGGACATTTGAGACCCAGTACTTC. It translates to CASSRDSQGTFETQYF. The chain is built from TRBV27 and TRBJ2-5, with 7 bases lining up with TRBD1. This CDR3 spans 16 amino acids. Germline loops: CDR1 MNHEY, CDR2 SMNVEV (reference sequence). Losses at the gene ends were 5 bases for V and 5 bases for J; bases not matched to a gene: 14.

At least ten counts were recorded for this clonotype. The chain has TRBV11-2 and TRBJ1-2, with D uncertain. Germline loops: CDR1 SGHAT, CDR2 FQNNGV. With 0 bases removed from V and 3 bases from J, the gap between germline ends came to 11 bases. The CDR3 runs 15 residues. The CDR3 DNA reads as TGTGCCAGCAGCTTAGATCAGGTGGTAGACTATGGCTACACCTTC. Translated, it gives CASSLDQVVDYGYTF.

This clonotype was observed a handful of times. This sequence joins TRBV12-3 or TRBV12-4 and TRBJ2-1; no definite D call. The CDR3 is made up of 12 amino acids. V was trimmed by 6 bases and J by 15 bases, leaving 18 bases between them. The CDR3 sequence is CASSSRVPVAFF. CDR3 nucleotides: TGTGCCAGCAGCTCCCGGGTTCCCGTGGCGTTCTTC.

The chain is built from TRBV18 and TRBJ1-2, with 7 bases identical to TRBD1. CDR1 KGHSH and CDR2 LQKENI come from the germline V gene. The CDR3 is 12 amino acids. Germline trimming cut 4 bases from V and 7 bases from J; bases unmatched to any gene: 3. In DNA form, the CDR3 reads TGTGCCAGCTCACAACAGGGGACTGGCTACACCTTC. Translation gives CASSQQGTGYTF.